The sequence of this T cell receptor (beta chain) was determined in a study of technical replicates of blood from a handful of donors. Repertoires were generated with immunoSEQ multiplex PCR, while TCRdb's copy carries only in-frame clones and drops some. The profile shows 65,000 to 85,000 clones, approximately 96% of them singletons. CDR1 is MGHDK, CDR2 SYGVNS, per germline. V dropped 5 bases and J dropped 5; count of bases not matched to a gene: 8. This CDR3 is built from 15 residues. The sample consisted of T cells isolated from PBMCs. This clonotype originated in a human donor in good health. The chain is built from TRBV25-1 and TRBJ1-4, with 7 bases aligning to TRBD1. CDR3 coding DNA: TGTGCCAGCAGTAAAACAGGGGTTACGAATGAAAAACTGTTTTTT. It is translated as CASSKTGVTNEKLFF.